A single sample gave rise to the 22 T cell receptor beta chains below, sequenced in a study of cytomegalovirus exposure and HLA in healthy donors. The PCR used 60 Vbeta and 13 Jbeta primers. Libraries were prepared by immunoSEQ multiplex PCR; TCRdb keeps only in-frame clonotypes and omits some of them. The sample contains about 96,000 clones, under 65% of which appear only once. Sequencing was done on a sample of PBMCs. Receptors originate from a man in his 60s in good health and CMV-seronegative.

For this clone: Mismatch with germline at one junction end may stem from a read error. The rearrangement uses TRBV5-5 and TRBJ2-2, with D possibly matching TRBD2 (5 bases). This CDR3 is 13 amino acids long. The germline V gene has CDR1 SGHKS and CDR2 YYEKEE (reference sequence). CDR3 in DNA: TGTGCCAGCAGCTACGAGCCTACCGGGAAGCTGTTTTTT. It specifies CASSYEPTGKLFF. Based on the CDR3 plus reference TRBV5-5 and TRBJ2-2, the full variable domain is DAGVTQSPTHLIKTRGQQVTLRCSPISGHKSVSWYQQVLGQGPQFIFQYYEKEERGRGNFPDRFSARQFPNYSSELNVNALLLGDSALYLCASSYEPTGKLFFGEGSRLTVL.

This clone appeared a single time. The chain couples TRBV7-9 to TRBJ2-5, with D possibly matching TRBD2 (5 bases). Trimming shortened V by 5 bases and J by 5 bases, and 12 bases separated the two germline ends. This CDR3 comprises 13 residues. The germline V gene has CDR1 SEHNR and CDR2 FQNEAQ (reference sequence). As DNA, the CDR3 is TGTGCCAGCAGCCCACCGGGGTTCGAGACCCAGTACTTC. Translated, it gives CASSPPGFETQYF.

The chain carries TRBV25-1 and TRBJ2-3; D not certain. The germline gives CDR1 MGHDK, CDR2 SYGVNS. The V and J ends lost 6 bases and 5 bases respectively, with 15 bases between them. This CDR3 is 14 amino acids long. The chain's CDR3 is CASRGNSRRDTQYF. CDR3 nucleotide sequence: TGTGCCAGCAGGGGCAACTCCCGTAGAGATACGCAGTATTTT.

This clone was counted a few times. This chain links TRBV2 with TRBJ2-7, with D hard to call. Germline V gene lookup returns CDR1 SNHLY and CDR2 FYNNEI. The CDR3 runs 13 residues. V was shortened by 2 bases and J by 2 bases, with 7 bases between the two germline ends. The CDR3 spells CASSELETYEQYF. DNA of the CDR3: TGTGCCAGCAGTGAACTAGAAACCTACGAGCAGTACTTC. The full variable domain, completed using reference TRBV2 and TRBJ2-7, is EPEVTQTPSHQVTQMGQEVILRCVPISNHLYFYWYRQILGQKVEFLVSFYNNEISEKSEIFDDQFSVERPDGSNFTLKIRSTKLEDSAMYFCASSELETYEQYFGPGTRLTVT.

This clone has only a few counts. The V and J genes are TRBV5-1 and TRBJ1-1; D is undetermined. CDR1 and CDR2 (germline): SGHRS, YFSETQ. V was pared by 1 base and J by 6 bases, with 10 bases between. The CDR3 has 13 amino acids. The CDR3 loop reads CASSLNPSAEAFF. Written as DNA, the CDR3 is TGCGCCAGCAGCTTGAACCCCAGCGCTGAAGCTTTCTTT.

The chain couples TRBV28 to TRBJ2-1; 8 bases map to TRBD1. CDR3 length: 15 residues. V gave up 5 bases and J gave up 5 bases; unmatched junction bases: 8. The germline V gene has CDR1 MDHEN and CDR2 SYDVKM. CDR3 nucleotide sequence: TGTGCCAGCAGTGTCGACAGGGGAGCAGACAATGAGCAGTTCTTC. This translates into CASSVDRGADNEQFF.

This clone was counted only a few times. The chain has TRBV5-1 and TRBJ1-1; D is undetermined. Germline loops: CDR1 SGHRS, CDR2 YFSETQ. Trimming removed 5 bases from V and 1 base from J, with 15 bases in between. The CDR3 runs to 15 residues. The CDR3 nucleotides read TGCGCCAGCAGTCAAACCGGGAGCCGGAACACTGAAGCTTTCTTT. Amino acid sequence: CASSQTGSRNTEAFF.

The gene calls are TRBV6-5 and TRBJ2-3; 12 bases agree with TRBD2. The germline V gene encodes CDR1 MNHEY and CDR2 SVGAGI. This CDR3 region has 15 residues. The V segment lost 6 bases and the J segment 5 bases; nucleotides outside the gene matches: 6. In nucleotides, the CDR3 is TGTGCCAGCAGACGAACTAGCGGGAGGCAAGATACGCAGTATTTT. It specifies CASRRTSGRQDTQYF.

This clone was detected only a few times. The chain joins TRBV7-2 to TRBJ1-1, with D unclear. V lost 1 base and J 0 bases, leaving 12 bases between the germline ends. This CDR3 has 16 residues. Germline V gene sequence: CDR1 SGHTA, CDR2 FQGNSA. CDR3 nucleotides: TGTGCCAGCAGCTTAGTGGACTCACCCTTGAACACTGAAGCTTTCTTT. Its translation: CASSLVDSPLNTEAFF. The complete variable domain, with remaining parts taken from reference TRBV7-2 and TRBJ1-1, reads GAGVSQSPSNKVTEKGKDVELRCDPISGHTALYWYRQSLGQGLEFLIYFQGNSAPDKSGLPSDRFSAERTGGSVSTLTIQRTQQEDSAVYLCASSLVDSPLNTEAFFGQGTRLTVV.

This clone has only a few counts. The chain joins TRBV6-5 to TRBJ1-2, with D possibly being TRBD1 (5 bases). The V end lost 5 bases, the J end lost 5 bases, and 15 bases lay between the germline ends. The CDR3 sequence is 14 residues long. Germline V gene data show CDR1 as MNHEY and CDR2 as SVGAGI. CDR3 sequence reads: CASSTPGLTYGYTF. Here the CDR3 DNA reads TGTGCCAGCAGTACTCCGGGACTTACGTATGGCTACACCTTC.

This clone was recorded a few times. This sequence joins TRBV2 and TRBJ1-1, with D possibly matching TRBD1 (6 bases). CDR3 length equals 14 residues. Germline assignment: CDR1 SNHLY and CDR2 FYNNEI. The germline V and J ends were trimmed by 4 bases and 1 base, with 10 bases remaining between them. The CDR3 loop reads CASSGGRGNTEAFF. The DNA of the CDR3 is TGTGCCAGCAGTGGTGGCAGGGGGAACACTGAAGCTTTCTTT.

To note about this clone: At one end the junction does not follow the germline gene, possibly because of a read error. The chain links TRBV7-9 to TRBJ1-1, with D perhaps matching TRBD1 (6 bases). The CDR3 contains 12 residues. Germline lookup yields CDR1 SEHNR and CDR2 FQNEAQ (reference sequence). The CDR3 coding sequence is TGTTCCAGCAGCCGAGCAGGGGCTGAAGCTTTCTTT. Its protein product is CSSSRAGAEAFF.

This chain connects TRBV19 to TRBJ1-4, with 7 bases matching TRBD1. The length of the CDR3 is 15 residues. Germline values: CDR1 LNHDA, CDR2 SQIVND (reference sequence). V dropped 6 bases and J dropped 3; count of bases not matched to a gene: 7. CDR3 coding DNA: TGTGCCAGTAGAAGGACAGGCGCCTCTAATGAAAAACTGTTTTTT. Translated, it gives CASRRTGASNEKLFF. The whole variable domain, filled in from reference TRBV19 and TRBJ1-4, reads DGGITQSPKYLFRKEGQNVTLSCEQNLNHDAMYWYRQDPGQGLRLIYYSQIVNDFQKGDIAEGYSVSREKKESFPLTVTSAQKNPTAFYLCASRRTGASNEKLFFGSGTQLSVL.

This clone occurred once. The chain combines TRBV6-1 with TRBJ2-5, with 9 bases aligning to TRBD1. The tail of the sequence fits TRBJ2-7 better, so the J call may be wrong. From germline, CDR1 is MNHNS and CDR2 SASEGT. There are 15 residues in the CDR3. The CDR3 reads CASSSDRGGFYEQYF. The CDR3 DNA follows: TGTGCCAGCAGTTCCGACAGGGGGGGATTCTACGAGCAGTACTTC.

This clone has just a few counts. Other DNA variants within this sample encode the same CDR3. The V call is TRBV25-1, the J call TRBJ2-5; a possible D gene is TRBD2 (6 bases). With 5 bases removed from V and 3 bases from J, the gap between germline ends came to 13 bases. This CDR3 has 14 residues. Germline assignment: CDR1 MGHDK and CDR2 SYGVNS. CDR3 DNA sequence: TGTGCCAGCAGTTTGCGGGGAGGCGAAGAGACCCAGTACTTC. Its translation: CASSLRGGEETQYF. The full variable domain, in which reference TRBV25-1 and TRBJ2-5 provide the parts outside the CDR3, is EADIYQTPRYLVIGTGKKITLECSQTMGHDKMYWYQQDPGMELHLIHYSYGVNSTEKGDLSSESTVSRIRTEHFPLTLESARPSHTSQYLCASSLRGGEETQYFGPGTRLLVL.

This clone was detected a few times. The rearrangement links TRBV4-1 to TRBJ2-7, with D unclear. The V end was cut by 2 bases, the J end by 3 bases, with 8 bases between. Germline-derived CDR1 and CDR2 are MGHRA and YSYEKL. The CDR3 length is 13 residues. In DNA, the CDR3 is TGCGCCAGCAGCCAAACACCAGACTACGAGCAGTACTTC. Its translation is CASSQTPDYEQYF.

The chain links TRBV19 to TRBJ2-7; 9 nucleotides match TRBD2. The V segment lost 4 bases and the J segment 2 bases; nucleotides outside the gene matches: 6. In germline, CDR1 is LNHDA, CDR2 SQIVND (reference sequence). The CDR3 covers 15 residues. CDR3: CASSNRLAVTYEQYF. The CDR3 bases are TGTGCCAGTAGTAACCGACTAGCGGTGACCTACGAGCAGTACTTC. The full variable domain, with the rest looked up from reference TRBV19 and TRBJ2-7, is DGGITQSPKYLFRKEGQNVTLSCEQNLNHDAMYWYRQDPGQGLRLIYYSQIVNDFQKGDIAEGYSVSREKKESFPLTVTSAQKNPTAFYLCASSNRLAVTYEQYFGPGTRLTVT.

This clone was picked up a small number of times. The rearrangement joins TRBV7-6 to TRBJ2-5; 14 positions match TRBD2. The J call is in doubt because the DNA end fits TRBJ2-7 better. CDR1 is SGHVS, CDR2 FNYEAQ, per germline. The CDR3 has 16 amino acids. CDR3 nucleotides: TGTGCCAGCAGCCCGGGACTAGCGGGAGTAGGATACGAGCAGTACTTC. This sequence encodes CASSPGLAGVGYEQYF.

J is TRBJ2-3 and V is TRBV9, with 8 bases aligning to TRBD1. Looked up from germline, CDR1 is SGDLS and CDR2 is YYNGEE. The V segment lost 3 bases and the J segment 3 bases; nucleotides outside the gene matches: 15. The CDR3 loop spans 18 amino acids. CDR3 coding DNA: TGTGCCAGCAGCGCAGAGCAGGGGGCGCGATGGACGACAGATACGCAGTATTTT. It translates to CASSAEQGARWTTDTQYF. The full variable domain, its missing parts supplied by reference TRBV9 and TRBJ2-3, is DSGVTQTPKHLITATGQRVTLRCSPRSGDLSVYWYQQSLDQGLQFLIQYYNGEERAKGNILERFSAQQFPDLHSELNLSSLELGDSALYFCASSAEQGARWTTDTQYFGPGTRLTVL.

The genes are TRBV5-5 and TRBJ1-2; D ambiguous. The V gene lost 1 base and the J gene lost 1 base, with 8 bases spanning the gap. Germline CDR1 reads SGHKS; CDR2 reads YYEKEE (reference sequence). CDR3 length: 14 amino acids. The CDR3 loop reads CASSLNGLNYGYTF. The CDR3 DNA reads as TGTGCCAGCAGCTTGAATGGACTTAACTATGGCTACACCTTC. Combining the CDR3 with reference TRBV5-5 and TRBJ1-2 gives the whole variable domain DAGVTQSPTHLIKTRGQQVTLRCSPISGHKSVSWYQQVLGQGPQFIFQYYEKEERGRGNFPDRFSARQFPNYSSELNVNALLLGDSALYLCASSLNGLNYGYTFGSGTRLTVV.

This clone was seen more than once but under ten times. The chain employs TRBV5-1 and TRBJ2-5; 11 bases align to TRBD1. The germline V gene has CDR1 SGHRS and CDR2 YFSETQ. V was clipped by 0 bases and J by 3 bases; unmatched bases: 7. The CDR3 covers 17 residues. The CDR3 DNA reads TGCGCCAGCAGCTTGGATGGGACAGGGGGATTCGAAGAGACCCAGTACTTC. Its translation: CASSLDGTGGFEETQYF. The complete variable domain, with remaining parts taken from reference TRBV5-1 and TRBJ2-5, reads KAGVTQTPRYLIKTRGQQVTLSCSPISGHRSVSWYQQTPGQGLQFLFEYFSETQRNKGNFPGRFSGRQFSNSRSEMNVSTLELGDSALYLCASSLDGTGGFEETQYFGPGTRLLVL.

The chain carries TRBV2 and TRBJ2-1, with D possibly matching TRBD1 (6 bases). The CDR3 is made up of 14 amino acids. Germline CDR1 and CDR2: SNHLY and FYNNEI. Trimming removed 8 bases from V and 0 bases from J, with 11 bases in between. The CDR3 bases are TGTGCCAGCCGCCAGGGGAGCTCCTACAATGAGCAGTTCTTC. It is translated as CASRQGSSYNEQFF.